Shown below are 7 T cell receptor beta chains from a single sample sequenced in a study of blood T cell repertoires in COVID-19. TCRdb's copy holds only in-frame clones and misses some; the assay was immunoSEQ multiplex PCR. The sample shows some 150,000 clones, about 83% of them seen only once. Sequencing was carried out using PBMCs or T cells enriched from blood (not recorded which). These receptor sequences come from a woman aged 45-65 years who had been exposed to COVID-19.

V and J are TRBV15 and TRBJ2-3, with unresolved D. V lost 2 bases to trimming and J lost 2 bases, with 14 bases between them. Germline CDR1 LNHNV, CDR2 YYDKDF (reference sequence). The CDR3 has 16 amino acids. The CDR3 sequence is CATSRPRQPPTDTQYF. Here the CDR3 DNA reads TGTGCCACCAGCAGACCCCGACAACCCCCCACAGATACGCAGTATTTT.

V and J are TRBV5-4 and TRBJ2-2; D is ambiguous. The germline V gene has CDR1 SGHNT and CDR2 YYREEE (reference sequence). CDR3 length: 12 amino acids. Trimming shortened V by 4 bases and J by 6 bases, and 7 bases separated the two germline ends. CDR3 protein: CASSQVAGELFF. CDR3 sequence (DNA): TGTGCCAGCAGCCAGGTGGCCGGGGAGCTGTTTTTT.

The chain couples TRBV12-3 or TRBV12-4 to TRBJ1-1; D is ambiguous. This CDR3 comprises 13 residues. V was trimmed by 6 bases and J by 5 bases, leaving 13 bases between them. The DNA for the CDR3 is TGTGCCAGCAGCCCCTTTCCCGTAACTGAAGCTTTCTTT. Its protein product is CASSPFPVTEAFF.

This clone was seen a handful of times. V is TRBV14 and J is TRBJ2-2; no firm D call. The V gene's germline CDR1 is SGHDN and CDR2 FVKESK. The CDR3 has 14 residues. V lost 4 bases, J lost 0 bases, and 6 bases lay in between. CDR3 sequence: CASSPRPNTGELFF. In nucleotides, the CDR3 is TGTGCCAGCAGCCCGCGTCCGAACACCGGGGAGCTGTTTTTT.

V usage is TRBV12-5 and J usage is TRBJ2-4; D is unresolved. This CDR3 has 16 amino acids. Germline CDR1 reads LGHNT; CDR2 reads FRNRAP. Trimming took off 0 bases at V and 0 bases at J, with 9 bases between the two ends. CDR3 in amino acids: CASGLVSALAKNIQYF. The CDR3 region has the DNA TGTGCTAGTGGTTTGGTATCTGCGCTAGCCAAAAACATTCAGTACTTC.

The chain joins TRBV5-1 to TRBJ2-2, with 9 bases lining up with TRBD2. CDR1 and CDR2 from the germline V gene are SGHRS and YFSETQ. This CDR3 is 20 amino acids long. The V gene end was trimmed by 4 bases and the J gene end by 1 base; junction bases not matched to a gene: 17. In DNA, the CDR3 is TGCGCCAGCAGCCCGAACAGCGGGGGGAACAACGGTCTGAACACCGGGGAGCTGTTTTTT. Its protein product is CASSPNSGGNNGLNTGELFF.

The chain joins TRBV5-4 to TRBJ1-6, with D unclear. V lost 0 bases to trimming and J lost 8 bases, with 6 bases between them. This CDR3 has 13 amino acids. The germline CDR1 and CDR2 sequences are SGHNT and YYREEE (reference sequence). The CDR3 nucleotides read TGTGCCAGCAGCTTGGTTCATGATTCACCCCTCCACTTT. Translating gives CASSLVHDSPLHF.